This T cell receptor (beta chain) was documented in a study of blood T cell repertoires in COVID-19. Study-wide background: Both acute and convalescent COVID-19 samples were obtained from the United States, Italy and Spain. PBMCs, B-cell-depleted T cells, or T cells provided the cDNA or gDNA that made up the material.

In the authors' workflow: For nucleated cells, counts were estimated from reference gene primer amplification. Generated by immunoSEQ multiplex PCR, the TCRdb table keeps only in-frame clones and is missing some. The V and J calls and the clone size are those of that table, but D and trimming were determined from the DNA. The sample shows 120,000 or so clones, 75% to 80% of them seen only once. The germline gives CDR1 SGHKS, CDR2 YYEKEE (reference sequence). The CDR3 sequence is 16 residues long. Unmatched junction bases numbered 8, after V lost 3 bases and J lost 3 bases. The sequence derives from a woman aged 80 or over with active or convalescent COVID-19. V and J are TRBV5-5 and TRBJ2-1; 8 positions match TRBD2. The sequencing sample was made of peripheral blood. The CDR3 spells CASSSSLAVLYNEQFF. The CDR3 DNA sequence: TGTGCCAGCAGCTCTTCACTAGCGGTCCTCTACAATGAGCAGTTCTTC.